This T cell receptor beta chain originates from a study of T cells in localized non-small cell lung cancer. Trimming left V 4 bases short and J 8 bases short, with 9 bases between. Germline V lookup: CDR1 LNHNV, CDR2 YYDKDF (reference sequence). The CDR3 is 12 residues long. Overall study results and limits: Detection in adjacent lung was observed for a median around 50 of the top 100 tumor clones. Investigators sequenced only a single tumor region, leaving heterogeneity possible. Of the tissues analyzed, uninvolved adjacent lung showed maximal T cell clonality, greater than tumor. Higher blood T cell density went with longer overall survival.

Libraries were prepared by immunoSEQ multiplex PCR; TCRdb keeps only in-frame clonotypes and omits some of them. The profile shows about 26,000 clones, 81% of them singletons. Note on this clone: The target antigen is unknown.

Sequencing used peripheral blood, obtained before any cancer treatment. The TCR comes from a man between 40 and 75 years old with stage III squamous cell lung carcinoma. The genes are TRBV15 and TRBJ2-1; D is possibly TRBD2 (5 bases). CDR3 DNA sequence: TGTGCCACCAGCATATATAGCGATGAGCAGTTCTTC. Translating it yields CATSIYSDEQFF.